This paragraph reports one TCR beta chain. Its antigen is currently unknown. These data originate in a study of cytomegalovirus exposure and HLA in healthy donors. The study's findings and limits: Per a prior analysis, the majority of TCR beta V segments were productive roughly 90% or roughly 30% of the time. Researchers counted 180 or so TCR beta chains as cytomegalovirus-associated.

V dropped 4 bases and J dropped 4; count of bases not matched to a gene: 8. The germline gives CDR1 MNHEY, CDR2 SMNVEV (reference sequence). This CDR3 has 15 residues. This PCR relied on a set of 60 Vbeta primers and 13 Jbeta primers. Repertoires were generated with immunoSEQ multiplex PCR, while TCRdb's copy carries only in-frame clones and drops some. The sample includes over 100,000 clones, almost 75% of them seen just once. Source material: PBMCs. V usage is TRBV27 and J usage is TRBJ2-7; 9 bases fit TRBD2. The receptor's source is a man in his forties in good health and CMV-seronegative. The CDR3 protein is CASSSTGLAGYEQYF. CDR3 DNA sequence: TGTGCCAGCAGTTCTACGGGACTAGCTGGATACGAGCAGTACTTC.